These T cell receptor beta chains were read from a single sample in a study of OX40 agonist ivuxolimab in advanced cancers. The repertoire was sequenced with immunoSEQ multiplex PCR; TCRdb's copy has only in-frame clones and lacks some. Here the sample spans around 100,000 clones, roughly 90% being singletons. This material consisted of CD4+ or CD8+ T cells sorted from blood, taken in a trial of the OX40 agonist ivuxolimab. The origin of the receptors is an adult with an advanced solid tumor such as melanoma, head and neck, liver or kidney cancer. Both conserved end residues are part of each CDR3. The D gene is left open where the match is weak. Part of the rows lack a size; the others show once, few, many or a class for expanded clones.

- | TRBJ1-1 | TRBV27 | - | TGTGCCAGCAGTTTAGAAGAACCCAAGAACACTGAAGCTTTCTTT | CASSLEEPKNTEAFF
- | TRBJ1-5 | TRBV2 | - | TGTGCCAGCACCCCCATCCGCAATCAGCCCCAGCATTTT | CASTPIRNQPQHF
TRBD2 | TRBJ2-7 | TRBV2 | - | TGTGCCAGCAGTTCCTCCATTACTAGCGGGGCATACGAGCAGTACTTC | CASSSSITSGAYEQYF
- | TRBJ1-5 | TRBV6-5 | once | TGTGCCAGCAGTATCCGGGAAGACAGCAATCAGCCCCAGCATTTT | CASSIREDSNQPQHF
- | TRBJ2-3 | TRBV7-8 | - | TGTGCCAGCAGCCCGGCTCCATTGGGTGGGGGAGATACGCAGTATTTT | CASSPAPLGGGDTQYF
- | TRBJ2-7 | TRBV5-4 | - | TGTGCCAGCAGCTTGGATAGCGGTACCTACGAGCAGTACTTC | CASSLDSGTYEQYF
TRBD2 | TRBJ2-4 | TRBV5-4 | - | TGTGCCAGCAGCTGGAGGGCTAGCGGGGGGCTCCTAGCCAAAAACATTCAGTACTTC | CASSWRASGGLLAKNIQYF
TRBD2 | TRBJ2-1 | TRBV19 | - | TGTGCCAGTAGTATGGGAGGGACCCCGTATGAGCAGTTCTTC | CASSMGGTPYEQFF
- | TRBJ1-5 | TRBV2 | - | TGTGCCAGCGGGGACAATCAGCCCCAGCATTTT | CASGDNQPQHF
- | TRBJ2-1 | TRBV7-9 | - | TGTGCCAGCAGCTCGAACAAGCGTGGAGTGGGTTTTAGCGATGAGCAGTTCTTC | CASSSNKRGVGFSDEQFF
- | TRBJ1-2 | TRBV11-2 | - | TGTGCCAGCAGCCTCAGAGCGGGGAGCCCTAACTATGGCTACACCTTC | CASSLRAGSPNYGYTF
TRBD2 | TRBJ2-2 | TRBV19 | - | TGTGCCAGTAGTATACAGTCTCTAGCGGGGTCTGCCGGGGAGCTGTTTTTT | CASSIQSLAGSAGELFF
- | TRBJ2-7 | TRBV13 | - | TGTGCCAGCAGCTCCTCGGGGGACCCACCTAACGAGCAGTACTTC | CASSSSGDPPNEQYF
TRBD1 | TRBJ2-6 | TRBV7-9 | - | TGTGCCACCACCGGGACAGGGGGTGATGGGGCCAACGTCCTGACTTTC | CATTGTGGDGANVLTF
TRBD2 | TRBJ2-2 | TRBV5-4 | - | TGTGCCAGCAGCTTGGCTGTTAGCGGGGGGTTGTTTTTT | CASSLAVSGGLFF
- | TRBJ2-1 | TRBV2 | - | TGTGCCAGTGCTTTGGGGACTTACAATGAGCAGTTCTTC | CASALGTYNEQFF
- | TRBJ1-3 | TRBV5-3 | - | TGTGCCAGAAGCGGGGTACAGGGAGGTGGAAACACCATATATTTT | CARSGVQGGGNTIYF
- | TRBJ1-3 | TRBV7-9 | - | TGTGCCAGCAGCTCACCTGGAAACACCATATATTTT | CASSSPGNTIYF
TRBD2 | TRBJ2-3 | TRBV27 | - | TGTGCCAGCAGTTTAGGCGGGAGTCTAGATACGCAGTATTTT | CASSLGGSLDTQYF
- | TRBJ2-2 | TRBV5-8 | - | TGTGCCAGCAGCTTGAGGTCGGGGCGAACCGGGGAGCTGTTTTTT | CASSLRSGRTGELFF
- | TRBJ1-2 | TRBV14 | - | TGTGCCAGCAGCCAAATTTTGGGGCCCCAAGAAGGCTACACCTTC | CASSQILGPQEGYTF
- | TRBJ2-2 | TRBV4-1 | - | TGCGCCAGCAGCTCACGGACAGAAACGAACACCGGGGAGCTGTTTTTT | CASSSRTETNTGELFF